At least ten counts were recorded for the clone carrying this T cell receptor (beta chain). The sample is drawn from a study of spatial heterogeneity in lung cancer. Carried by each TCR cDNA molecule was a unique molecular identifier. MiXCR, applied by TCRdb to the 5' RACE reads, yields one record per CDR3 protein. The sample gives some 120,000 distinct CDR3 sequences, 10% to 15% of which show up once; roughly 17% is in the top ten. Indicated time point: blood at routine non-recurrence follow-up after resection. Sequencing was performed on whole RNA extracted from tumor and nontumor lung tissue, or from frozen PBMC, and the material was left unsorted. This clonotype was obtained from a male donor with early-stage non-small cell lung cancer. Sequences were derived from PBMCs, sampled at follow-up.

The CDR3 is CASSPGTGGRDEQFF. The CDR3 DNA follows: TGTGCCAGCAGCCCAGGGACAGGGGGAAGGGATGAGCAGTTCTTC. This chain joins TRBV7-3 and TRBJ2-1; TRBD1 aligns across 11 bases. V was clipped by 5 bases and J by 8 bases; unmatched bases: 8. There are 15 residues in the CDR3. CDR1 SGHTA and CDR2 FQGTGA come from the germline V gene.